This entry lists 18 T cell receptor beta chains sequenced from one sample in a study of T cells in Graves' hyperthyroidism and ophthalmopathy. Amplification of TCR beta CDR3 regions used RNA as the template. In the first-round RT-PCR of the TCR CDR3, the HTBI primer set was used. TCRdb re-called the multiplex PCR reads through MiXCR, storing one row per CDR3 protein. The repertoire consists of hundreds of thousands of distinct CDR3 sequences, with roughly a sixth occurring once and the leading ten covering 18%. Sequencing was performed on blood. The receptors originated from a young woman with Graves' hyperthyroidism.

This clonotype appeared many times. The CDR3 DNA is TGTGCCAGCAGCGGTGGGATGACAGAGAACACTGAAGCTTTCTTT. This encodes CASSGGMTENTEAFF. The chain has TRBV11-3 and TRBJ1-1, with a tentative D call TRBD1 (5 bases). Per germline, CDR1 SGHNT and CDR2 YENEEA. The CDR3 runs 15 residues. The V end was cut by 5 bases, the J end by 1 base, with 14 bases between.

The DNA for the CDR3 is TGTGCCAGCAGCTTCCCAGGGGGAAACACCATATATTTT. Amino acids: CASSFPGGNTIYF. The chain recombines TRBV11-2 with TRBJ1-3; tentatively, D is TRBD1 (5 bases). The germline V gene has CDR1 SGHAT and CDR2 FQNNGV. The CDR3 covers 13 residues. Trimming cost V 3 bases and J 4 bases, with 7 bases left between them.

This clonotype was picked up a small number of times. As DNA, the CDR3 is TGTGCCAGCAGTTCTAGTGCGAATGAGCAGTTCTTC. Amino acids: CASSSSANEQFF. The gene calls are TRBV6-1 and TRBJ2-1, with unresolved D. Per the germline V gene, CDR1 is MNHNS and CDR2 is SASEGT. The CDR3 has 12 amino acids. Trimming shortened V by 5 bases and J by 7 bases, and 9 bases separated the two germline ends.

CDR3 sequence: CASSPGTGLIQPQHF. The CDR3 DNA reads as TGTGCCAGCAGTCCGGGGACAGGGTTAATTCAGCCCCAGCATTTT. The chain uses TRBV6-1 and TRBJ1-5, with 9 bases aligning to TRBD1. The CDR3 has 15 residues. Germline CDR1 reads MNHNS; CDR2 reads SASEGT. The V segment lost 5 bases and the J segment 6 bases; nucleotides outside the gene matches: 8.

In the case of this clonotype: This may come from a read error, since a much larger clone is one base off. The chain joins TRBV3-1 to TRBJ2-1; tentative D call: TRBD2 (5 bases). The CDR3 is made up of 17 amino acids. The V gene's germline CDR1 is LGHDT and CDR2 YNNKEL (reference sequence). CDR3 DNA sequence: TGTGCCAGCAGCCAAGAAGGTAGCGCAAGCTCCTGCAATGAGCAGTTCTTC. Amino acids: CASSQEGSASSCNEQFF.

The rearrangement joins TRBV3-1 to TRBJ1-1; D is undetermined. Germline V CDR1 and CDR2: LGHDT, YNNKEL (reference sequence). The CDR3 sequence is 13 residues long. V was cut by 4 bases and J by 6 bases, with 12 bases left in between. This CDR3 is CASSRGPQSEAFF. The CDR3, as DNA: TGTGCCAGCAGCCGAGGCCCGCAGTCTGAAGCTTTCTTT.

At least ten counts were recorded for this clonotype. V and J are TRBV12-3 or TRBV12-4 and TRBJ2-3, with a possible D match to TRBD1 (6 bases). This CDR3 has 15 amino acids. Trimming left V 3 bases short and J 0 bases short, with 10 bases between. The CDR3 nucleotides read TGTGCCAGCAGTTTGGCAGGGGCCAGCACAGATACGCAGTATTTT. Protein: CASSLAGASTDTQYF.

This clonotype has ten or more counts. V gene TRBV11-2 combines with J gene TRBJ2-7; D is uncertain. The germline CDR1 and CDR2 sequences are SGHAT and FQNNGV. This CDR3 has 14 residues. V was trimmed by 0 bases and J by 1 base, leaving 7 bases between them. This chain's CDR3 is CASSLEARSYEQYF. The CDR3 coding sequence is TGTGCCAGCAGCTTAGAGGCGAGATCCTACGAGCAGTACTTC.

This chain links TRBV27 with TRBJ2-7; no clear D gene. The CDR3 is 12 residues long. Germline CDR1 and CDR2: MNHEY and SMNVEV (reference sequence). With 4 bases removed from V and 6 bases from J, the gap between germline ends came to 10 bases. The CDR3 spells CASSSVSREQYF. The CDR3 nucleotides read TGTGCCAGCAGTTCGGTTAGTCGCGAGCAGTACTTC.

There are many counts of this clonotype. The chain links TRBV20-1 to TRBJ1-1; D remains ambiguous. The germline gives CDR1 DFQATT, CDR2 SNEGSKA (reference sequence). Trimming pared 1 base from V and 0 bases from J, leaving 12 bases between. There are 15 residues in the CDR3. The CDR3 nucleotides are TGCAGTGCTAGAGTCTTTAGACATCTGAACACTGAAGCTTTCTTT. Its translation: CSARVFRHLNTEAFF.

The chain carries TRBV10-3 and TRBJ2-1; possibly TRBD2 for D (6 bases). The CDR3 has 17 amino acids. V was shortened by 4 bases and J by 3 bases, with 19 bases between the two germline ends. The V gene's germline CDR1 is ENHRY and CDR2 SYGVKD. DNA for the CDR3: TGTGCCATCAGTGTCGGGTCGGTAGCGGCCGACTACAATGAGCAGTTCTTC. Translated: CAISVGSVAADYNEQFF.

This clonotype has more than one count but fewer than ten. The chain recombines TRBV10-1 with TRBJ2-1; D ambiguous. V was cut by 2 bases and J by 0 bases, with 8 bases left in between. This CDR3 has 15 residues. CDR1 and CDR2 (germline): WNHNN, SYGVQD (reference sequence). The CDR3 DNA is TGCGCCAGCAGTGAGCGGCGAAGCTCCTACAATGAGCAGTTCTTC. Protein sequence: CASSERRSSYNEQFF.

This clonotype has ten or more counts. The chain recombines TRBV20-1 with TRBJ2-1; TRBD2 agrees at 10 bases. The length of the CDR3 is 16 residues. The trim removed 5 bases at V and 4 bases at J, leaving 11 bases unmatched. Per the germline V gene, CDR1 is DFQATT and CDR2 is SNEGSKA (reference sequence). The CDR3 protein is CSAEPYPSGGYNEQFF. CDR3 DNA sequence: TGCAGTGCTGAGCCATACCCTAGCGGGGGTTACAATGAGCAGTTCTTC.

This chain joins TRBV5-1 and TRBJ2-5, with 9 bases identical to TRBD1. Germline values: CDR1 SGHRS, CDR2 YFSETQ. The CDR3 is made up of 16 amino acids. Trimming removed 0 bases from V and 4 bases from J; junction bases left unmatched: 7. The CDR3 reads CASSLGGTGGAETQYF. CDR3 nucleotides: TGCGCCAGCAGCTTGGGGGGTACAGGGGGCGCAGAGACCCAGTACTTC. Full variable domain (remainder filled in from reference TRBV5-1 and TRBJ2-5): KAGVTQTPRYLIKTRGQQVTLSCSPISGHRSVSWYQQTPGQGLQFLFEYFSETQRNKGNFPGRFSGRQFSNSRSEMNVSTLELGDSALYLCASSLGGTGGAETQYFGPGTRLLVL.

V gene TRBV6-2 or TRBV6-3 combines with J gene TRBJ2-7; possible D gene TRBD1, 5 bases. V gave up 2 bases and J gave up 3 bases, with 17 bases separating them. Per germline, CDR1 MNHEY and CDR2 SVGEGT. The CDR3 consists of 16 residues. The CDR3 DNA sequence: TGTGCCAGCAGTTACGCCCCTTCCGACAGAGGCTACGAGCAGTACTTC. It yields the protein CASSYAPSDRGYEQYF.

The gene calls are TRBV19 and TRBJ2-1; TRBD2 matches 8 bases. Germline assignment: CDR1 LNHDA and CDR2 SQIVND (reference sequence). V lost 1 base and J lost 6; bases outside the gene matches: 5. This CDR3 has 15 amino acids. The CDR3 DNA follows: TGTGCCAGTAGTATAGCGGGGGGGCCGCTCAATGAGCAGTTCTTC. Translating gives CASSIAGGPLNEQFF.

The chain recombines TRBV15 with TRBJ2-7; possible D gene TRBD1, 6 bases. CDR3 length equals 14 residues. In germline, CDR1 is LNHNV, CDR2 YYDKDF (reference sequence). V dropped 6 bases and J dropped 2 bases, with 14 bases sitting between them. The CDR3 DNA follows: TGTGCCACCAGAGAACAGGGTGAAACCTACGAGCAGTACTTC. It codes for CATREQGETYEQYF.

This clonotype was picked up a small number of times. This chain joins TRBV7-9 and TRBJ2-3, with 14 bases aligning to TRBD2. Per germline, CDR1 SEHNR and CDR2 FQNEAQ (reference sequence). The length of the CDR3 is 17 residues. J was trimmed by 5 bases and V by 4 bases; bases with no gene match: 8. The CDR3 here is CASSWTGTSGREDTQYF. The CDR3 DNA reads TGTGCCAGCAGCTGGACAGGGACTAGCGGGAGAGAAGATACGCAGTATTTT.